The text below deals with one TCR beta chain. What it binds is not known. The data are from a study of T cell responses to AZD1222 COVID-19 vaccine. Overall study results and limits: CD4 TCRs covered the whole spike, strongest at regions 160-218 and 743-854. Nearly half of spike-specific TCRs reportedly target variant regions that are unmutated in the B.1.351 and B.1.1.7 variants. Repertoire collection took place solely once the T cell response had peaked.

The repertoire was sequenced with immunoSEQ multiplex PCR; TCRdb's copy has only in-frame clones and lacks some. The data show more than 95,000 clones, with roughly nine tenths seen just once and under 35% held by the top ten. Trimming removed 2 bases from V and 5 bases from J; junction bases left unmatched: 2. The CDR3 has 13 amino acids. In germline, CDR1 is ENHRY, CDR2 SYGVKD. Sequences were derived from peripheral blood, sampled on day 0 of AZD1222 vaccination. The origin of this receptor is an adult in good health. The chain recombines TRBV10-3 with TRBJ1-1, with 7 bases matching TRBD1. The CDR3 is CAISETTGTEAFF. CDR3 in DNA: TGTGCCATCAGTGAGACGACAGGGACTGAAGCTTTCTTT.